Below, 2 T cell receptor beta chains from the same sample are listed, as sequenced in a study of T cell clonality in common variable immunodeficiency. TCRdb's table, derived via immunoSEQ multiplex PCR, lists solely in-frame clones and lacks some. The sample was found to contain 50,000 to 60,000 clones, and every one recurs. The specimen was peripheral blood mononuclear cells. These receptors were collected from a person aged 18 to 69 in good health.

This clone was observed at least ten times. Read data end 3 residues before the CDR3 end; the end is taken from the germline J gene. The chain links TRBV19 to TRBJ1-5; 12 bases are shared with TRBD1. CDR3 length equals 16 residues. Trimming removed 3 bases from V and 2 bases from J; junction bases left unmatched: 2. Germline CDR1 reads LNHDA; CDR2 reads SQIVND (reference sequence). The CDR3 protein is CASSMGTGGGNQPQHF. The covered CDR3 bases are TGTGCCAGTAGTATGGGGACAGGGGGCGGCAATCAGCCC.

This clone was recorded at least ten times. The sequenced fragment ends 3 residues before the CDR3 boundary, so the rest is inferred from the germline J gene. The chain combines TRBV5-1 with TRBJ2-2, with 13 positions matching TRBD2. V was pared by 7 bases and J by 5 bases, with 5 bases of the junction left unmatched. The CDR3 contains 15 residues. Per the germline V gene, CDR1 is SGHRS and CDR2 is YFSETQ. The CDR3 region is CASSGLAGVTGELFF. The covered CDR3 bases are TGCGCCAGCTCCGGACTAGCGGGAGTAACCGGGGAG.